The 30 T cell receptor beta chains in this list originate from one sample, sequenced in a study of blood T cell repertoires in COVID-19. TCRdb's table, derived via immunoSEQ multiplex PCR, lists solely in-frame clones and lacks some. Of approximately 63,000 clones listed, 70% to 85% are singletons. Sequenced sample: peripheral blood. Source of these receptors: a woman aged 70-85 years with acute or convalescent COVID-19.

The CDR3 DNA follows: TGTGCCAGCAGTCCCGGAGACAGGGCGAACACCGGGGAGCTGTTTTTT. Encoded protein: CASSPGDRANTGELFF. This sequence joins TRBV28 and TRBJ2-2; 7 positions agree with TRBD1. The germline V gene has CDR1 MDHEN and CDR2 SYDVKM. J was trimmed by 0 bases and V by 5 bases; bases with no gene match: 6. The CDR3 is 16 residues long.

This chain links TRBV5-5 with TRBJ1-6; D ambiguous. The CDR3 covers 15 residues. Trimming removed 2 bases from V and 5 bases from J, with 11 bases in between. Germline CDR1 SGHKS, CDR2 YYEKEE (reference sequence). The CDR3 spells CASSFAGGNNSPLHF. In DNA form, the CDR3 reads TGTGCCAGCAGCTTCGCGGGAGGGAATAATTCACCCCTCCACTTT.

This chain joins TRBV5-6 and TRBJ2-7; TRBD1 aligns across 7 bases. This CDR3 comprises 12 residues. Germline CDR1 SGHDT, CDR2 YYEEEE. J gave up 6 bases and V 6 bases, and 6 bases lay outside the gene matches. For the CDR3, the DNA is TGTGCCAGCACCGACAGGGCTGCCGAGCAGTACTTC. Translating gives CASTDRAAEQYF.

V gene TRBV10-3 combines with J gene TRBJ2-2; D not resolved. CDR3 length: 17 amino acids. The germline V gene encodes CDR1 ENHRY and CDR2 SYGVKD. Between the trimmed V and J ends, which lost 0 bases and 2 bases, there was a span of 13 bases. The CDR3 DNA reads as TGTGCCATCAGTGAGTCGATTCACAGCCTAAACACCGGGGAGCTGTTTTTT. Translating it yields CAISESIHSLNTGELFF.

This chain connects TRBV11-3 to TRBJ1-1; 7 positions agree with TRBD1. Germline CDR1 and CDR2: SGHNT and YENEEA. After removal of 4 bases from V and 10 bases from J, the junction contained 6 bases not matched to a gene. The CDR3 runs 12 residues. The CDR3 spells CASSSDRAGAFF. The CDR3 DNA reads TGTGCCAGCAGCTCCGACAGGGCGGGAGCTTTCTTT.

The CDR3 region is CASSVGVGGGNQPQHF. The CDR3 DNA is TGTGCCAGCAGCGTAGGGGTAGGGGGCGGCAATCAGCCCCAGCATTTT. This sequence joins TRBV9 and TRBJ1-5; TRBD1 matches at 7 bases. This CDR3 has 16 amino acids. The germline V gene encodes CDR1 SGDLS and CDR2 YYNGEE. J was trimmed by 2 bases and V by 0 bases; bases with no gene match: 5.

The chain combines TRBV27 with TRBJ1-4; TRBD1 might be the D (6 bases). The CDR3 is made up of 14 amino acids. V shed 4 bases and J shed 6 bases, with 12 bases lying between them. Germline V CDR1 and CDR2: MNHEY, SMNVEV (reference sequence). The CDR3 coding sequence is TGTGCCAGCAGTTCCGCTTGGACAGATGAAAAACTGTTTTTT. Encoded protein: CASSSAWTDEKLFF.

This clone was recorded once. This chain connects TRBV6-5 to TRBJ1-3, with 7 nucleotides matching TRBD1. V dropped 6 bases and J dropped 4; count of bases not matched to a gene: 0. The CDR3 totals 12 residues. Germline lookup yields CDR1 MNHEY and CDR2 SVGAGI. CDR3 in amino acids: CASRTGGNTIYF. Here the CDR3 DNA reads TGTGCCAGCAGGACAGGGGGAAACACCATATATTTT.

The chain uses TRBV7-9 and TRBJ1-1; D may be TRBD1 (5 bases). This CDR3 is built from 16 residues. The ends were cut back, 5 bases at V and 2 bases at J, with 18 bases in the middle. Germline V gene sequence: CDR1 SEHNR, CDR2 FQNEAQ (reference sequence). In DNA form, the CDR3 reads TGTGCCAGCAGCCCTACCGAAGACAGACCTAACACTGAAGCTTTCTTT. Encoded protein: CASSPTEDRPNTEAFF.

This chain uses TRBV5-1 with TRBJ1-1, with D unclear. V lost 4 bases and J lost 3, with 13 bases in between. Germline assignment: CDR1 SGHRS and CDR2 YFSETQ. The CDR3 loop spans 14 amino acids. The CDR3 DNA reads as TGCGCCAGCAGCCCCGCGGGAGGGTACACTGAAGCTTTCTTT. It encodes CASSPAGGYTEAFF. The full variable domain, completed using reference TRBV5-1 and TRBJ1-1, is KAGVTQTPRYLIKTRGQQVTLSCSPISGHRSVSWYQQTPGQGLQFLFEYFSETQRNKGNFPGRFSGRQFSNSRSEMNVSTLELGDSALYLCASSPAGGYTEAFFGQGTRLTVV.

The chain couples TRBV2 to TRBJ2-3; 7 bases fit TRBD2. With 0 bases clipped from V and 1 base from J, the junction kept 4 bases outside the gene matches. The CDR3 is 16 residues long. Germline V gene lookup returns CDR1 SNHLY and CDR2 FYNNEI. The CDR3 is CASSEAKAGGTDTQYF. In nucleotides, the CDR3 is TGTGCCAGCAGTGAAGCTAAGGCGGGGGGCACAGATACGCAGTATTTT. The complete variable domain, with remaining parts taken from reference TRBV2 and TRBJ2-3, reads EPEVTQTPSHQVTQMGQEVILRCVPISNHLYFYWYRQILGQKVEFLVSFYNNEISEKSEIFDDQFSVERPDGSNFTLKIRSTKLEDSAMYFCASSEAKAGGTDTQYFGPGTRLTVL.

This clone was seen a few times. This chain joins TRBV6-5 and TRBJ1-6, with 11 positions matching TRBD1. CDR3 length equals 15 residues. The V gene end was trimmed by 8 bases and the J gene end by 10 bases; junction bases not matched to a gene: 10. Per the germline V gene, CDR1 is MNHEY and CDR2 is SVGAGI. The CDR3 protein is CASGFWDRGKSPLHF. CDR3 bases: TGTGCCAGCGGTTTCTGGGACAGGGGGAAATCACCCCTCCACTTT.

The rearrangement uses TRBV19 and TRBJ2-6, with TRBD2 as a possible D gene (6 bases). Germline V lookup: CDR1 LNHDA, CDR2 SQIVND (reference sequence). Trimming took off 3 bases at V and 2 bases at J, with 14 bases between the two ends. This CDR3 contains 17 residues. CDR3 sequence: CASSIGRGIPGANVLTF. As DNA, the CDR3 is TGTGCCAGTAGTATCGGGCGCGGGATCCCTGGGGCCAACGTCCTGACTTTC.

The V gene is TRBV2, the J gene TRBJ2-5; 8 positions agree with TRBD1. Trimming removed 6 bases from V and 5 bases from J; junction bases left unmatched: 8. The CDR3 sequence is 14 residues long. Germline values: CDR1 SNHLY, CDR2 FYNNEI. The CDR3 here is CASRMDRAPETQYF. Here the CDR3 DNA reads TGTGCCAGCAGGATGGACAGGGCCCCGGAGACCCAGTACTTC.

The chain joins TRBV20-1 to TRBJ2-3; 14 bases fit TRBD2. There are 19 residues in the CDR3. V trimming: 3 bases; J trimming: 2 bases; junction bases outside the gene matches: 13. From germline, CDR1 is DFQATT and CDR2 SNEGSKA (reference sequence). CDR3 DNA sequence: TGCAGTGCTAGTCGGACTAGCGGGGGGCCTTTCTTCCTCACAGATACGCAGTATTTT. Translation: CSASRTSGGPFFLTDTQYF.

The rearrangement joins TRBV5-6 to TRBJ1-1; 10 bases fit TRBD1. The junction had 7 bases not matched to a gene; V was cut back by 4 bases and J by 7 bases. Germline V gives CDR1 SGHDT, CDR2 YYEEEE. The CDR3 spans 14 residues. This chain's CDR3 is CASSLRQGAGEAFF. In nucleotides, the CDR3 is TGTGCCAGCAGCCTCCGACAGGGGGCGGGTGAAGCTTTCTTT.

This clone has more than one count but fewer than ten. CDR3 sequence reads: CASSLWGGAPGYTF. The CDR3 DNA follows: TGTGCCAGCAGTTTATGGGGGGGCGCCCCTGGCTACACCTTC. V usage is TRBV27 and J usage is TRBJ1-2, with D maybe TRBD1 (6 bases). V lost 1 base and J 7 bases, leaving 13 bases between the germline ends. The CDR3 consists of 14 residues. Germline lookup yields CDR1 MNHEY and CDR2 SMNVEV (reference sequence).

This chain joins TRBV28 and TRBJ2-1; 12 nucleotides match TRBD2. Trimming cost V 7 bases and J 0 bases; bases outside gene matches: 7. Per germline, CDR1 MDHEN and CDR2 SYDVKM. This CDR3 is built from 17 residues. The CDR3 DNA follows: TGTGCCAGCACTAGCGGGGGGGCCAGGAGCTCCTACAATGAGCAGTTCTTC. Translation: CASTSGGARSSYNEQFF.

This clone was recorded a few times. The CDR3 reads CASSLQRGPKFF. The CDR3 region has the DNA TGTGCCAGCAGCTTACAGCGGGGCCCCAAGTTCTTC. The chain recombines TRBV13 with TRBJ2-1; 7 bases fit TRBD2. The CDR3 spans 12 residues. Germline V gene data show CDR1 as PRHDT and CDR2 as FYEKMQ (reference sequence). V was clipped by 2 bases and J by 14 bases; unmatched bases: 6.

The table lists this clone with many counts. The CDR3 spells CASKAVTYNEQFF. CDR3 DNA: TGTGCCAGTAAAGCGGTAACCTACAATGAGCAGTTCTTC. This chain uses TRBV19 with TRBJ2-1; a weak D match, TRBD2 (5 bases). Trimming removed 7 bases from V and 2 bases from J, with 9 bases in between. Germline-derived CDR1 and CDR2 are LNHDA and SQIVND (reference sequence). There are 13 residues in the CDR3.

This chain uses TRBV19 with TRBJ2-3, with 9 nucleotides matching TRBD1. This CDR3 spans 18 amino acids. Losses at the gene ends were 3 bases for V and 0 bases for J; bases not matched to a gene: 10. Germline-derived CDR1 and CDR2 are LNHDA and SQIVND (reference sequence). CDR3 sequence reads: CASSIQTGGLISTDTQYF. The CDR3 nucleotides are TGTGCCAGTAGTATCCAGACAGGGGGGTTGATCAGCACAGATACGCAGTATTTT. Full variable domain (missing parts from reference TRBV19 and TRBJ2-3): DGGITQSPKYLFRKEGQNVTLSCEQNLNHDAMYWYRQDPGQGLRLIYYSQIVNDFQKGDIAEGYSVSREKKESFPLTVTSAQKNPTAFYLCASSIQTGGLISTDTQYFGPGTRLTVL.

This chain links TRBV6-5 with TRBJ1-2, with 7 bases matching TRBD1. The CDR3 covers 14 residues. Germline V gene sequence: CDR1 MNHEY, CDR2 SVGAGI. V lost 8 bases and J lost 6; bases outside the gene matches: 12. The CDR3 is CASGNGQDIDGYTF. For the CDR3, the DNA is TGTGCCAGCGGGAACGGACAGGATATAGATGGCTACACCTTC.

This chain uses TRBV7-8 with TRBJ2-5; 9 positions agree with TRBD2. The CDR3 length is 15 residues. V shed 1 base, J shed 5 bases, and the junction held 5 bases outside the gene matches. The germline gives CDR1 SGHVS, CDR2 FQNEAQ. The CDR3 nucleotides read TGTGCCAGCAGCTTAGATGGCGGGGGGGCTGAGACCCAGTACTTC. Its translation: CASSLDGGGAETQYF.

This clone turned up a few times. The J gene is TRBJ2-4, the V gene TRBV27, with D possibly matching TRBD1 (6 bases). V lost 5 bases and J lost 1, with 12 bases in between. The CDR3 runs to 15 residues. CDR1 is MNHEY, CDR2 SMNVEV, per germline (reference sequence). CDR3 residues: CASSPHRGAKNIQYF. In nucleotides, the CDR3 is TGTGCCAGCAGTCCTCATAGGGGGGCCAAAAACATTCAGTACTTC.

The chain recombines TRBV9 with TRBJ2-3; a possible D gene is TRBD1 (5 bases). The CDR3 totals 15 residues. Germline-derived CDR1 and CDR2 are SGDLS and YYNGEE. The V end was cut by 3 bases, the J end by 8 bases, with 19 bases between. Written as DNA, the CDR3 is TGTGCCAGCAGCGCCGATGGGGCGGTAGGCGTTACGCAGTATTTT. Its translation: CASSADGAVGVTQYF.

The J gene is TRBJ2-1, the V gene TRBV7-2; D uncertain. The germline V gene encodes CDR1 SGHTA and CDR2 FQGNSA. Trimming took 6 bases from V and 7 from J, leaving 16 bases between them. This CDR3 has 14 residues. The CDR3 DNA is TGTGCCAGCAGTCCCTCCCGACTCGCGAATGAGCAGTTCTTC. Translated, it gives CASSPSRLANEQFF.

The chain employs TRBV9 and TRBJ1-5, with 9 positions matching TRBD1. The CDR3 is made up of 14 amino acids. Germline lookup yields CDR1 SGDLS and CDR2 YYNGEE. J lost 6 bases, V lost 3 bases, and 4 bases had no gene match. CDR3 bases: TGTGCCAGCAGCGGGACAGGGGATACTCAGCCCCAGCATTTT. As protein: CASSGTGDTQPQHF.

This chain connects TRBV6-2 or TRBV6-3 to TRBJ1-2, with D possibly being TRBD1 (6 bases). CDR3 size: 17 residues. Trimming removed 5 bases at V and 6 bases at J, with 25 bases between. Germline values: CDR1 MNHEY, CDR2 SVGEGT. DNA of the CDR3: TGTGCCAGCAGTAAGGGGGTCGGCAGGGCCCGTTATGATGGCTACACCTTC. Translation gives CASSKGVGRARYDGYTF.

CDR3 protein: CASSIGTSGQETQYF. In DNA, the CDR3 is TGTGCCAGCAGCATAGGGACTAGCGGCCAAGAGACCCAGTACTTC. The J gene is TRBJ2-5, the V gene TRBV5-8; TRBD2 matches at 11 bases. Trimming removed 4 bases from V and 1 base from J; junction bases left unmatched: 3. Germline V gene sequence: CDR1 SGHTS, CDR2 YDEGEE. This CDR3 has 15 amino acids.

The chain carries TRBV29-1 and TRBJ2-1; TRBD2 matches 11 bases. V lost 0 bases and J lost 10; bases outside the gene matches: 11. Germline CDR1 SQVTM, CDR2 ANQGSEA. The CDR3 is 16 amino acids. DNA for the CDR3: TGCAGCGTTGAAGAGAGATTGGTAGCGGGGGGGTTCGAGCAGTTCTTC. Translated: CSVEERLVAGGFEQFF.